The 26 T cell receptor beta chains given below trace back to one sample, sequenced in a study of cytomegalovirus exposure and HLA in healthy donors. The PCR had 60 Vbeta and 13 Jbeta primers. TCRdb keeps only in-frame clones here, not all; method: immunoSEQ multiplex PCR. The data show around 180,000 clones, with roughly four fifths seen just once and about 1.8% held by the top ten. Sequences were obtained from PBMCs. The receptors derive from a man between 18 and 29 years old in good health and CMV-seronegative.

The chain has TRBV4-3 and TRBJ1-3; D not certain. Trimming removed 3 bases at V and 8 bases at J, with 8 bases between. This CDR3 has 12 amino acids. Germline V gene sequence: CDR1 LGHNA, CDR2 YSLEER. Written as DNA, the CDR3 is TGCGCCAGCAGCCACCCAGGTTACACCATATATTTT. Its protein is CASSHPGYTIYF.

The chain recombines TRBV6-6 with TRBJ1-5; D is unresolved. Per germline, CDR1 MNHNY and CDR2 SVGAGI (reference sequence). Trimming shortened V by 2 bases and J by 4 bases, and 9 bases separated the two germline ends. CDR3 length: 14 amino acids. DNA for the CDR3: TGTGCCAGCAGTTACGTAACTGATAATCAGCCCCAGCATTTT. Protein sequence: CASSYVTDNQPQHF.

The chain couples TRBV18 to TRBJ2-1, with TRBD1 matching 7 bases. The CDR3 is 16 amino acids. V shed 3 bases and J 4 bases; nucleotides not matched to a gene: 9. CDR1 and CDR2 (germline): KGHSH, LQKENI. The CDR3 DNA reads TGTGCCAGCTCACCCCGGGGACAGTTTTATTACAATGAGCAGTTCTTC. Amino acid sequence: CASSPRGQFYYNEQFF. Full variable domain (outside the CDR3, taken from reference TRBV18 and TRBJ2-1): NAGVMQNPRHLVRRRGQEARLRCSPMKGHSHVYWYRQLPEEGLKFMVYLQKENIIDESGMPKERFSAEFPKEGPSILRIQQVVRGDSAAYFCASSPRGQFYYNEQFFGPGTRLTVL.

The chain links TRBV6-6 to TRBJ1-4, with TRBD1 matching over 10 bases. The CDR3 is made up of 15 amino acids. Germline CDR1 and CDR2: MNHNY and SVGAGI (reference sequence). The V segment lost 6 bases and the J segment 8 bases; nucleotides outside the gene matches: 9. The CDR3 bases are TGTGCCAGCAGCCGAACCGGGACAGGGGTGGAAAAACTGTTTTTT. Protein product: CASSRTGTGVEKLFF.

The chain joins TRBV7-6 to TRBJ1-1; TRBD1 matches 7 bases. Trimming at V came to 5 bases and at J to 7 bases, leaving 4 bases not matched to a gene. Germline-derived CDR1 and CDR2 are SGHVS and FNYEAQ. The length of the CDR3 is 12 residues. The CDR3 reads CASSHRDSEAFF. CDR3 in DNA: TGTGCCAGCAGCCACCGGGACAGTGAAGCTTTCTTT.

In this sample, this clone turned up a few times. The chain has TRBV19 and TRBJ2-1; TRBD1 matches 10 bases. CDR1 and CDR2 (germline): LNHDA, SQIVND (reference sequence). The CDR3 totals 16 residues. Trimming took 5 bases from V and 4 from J; bases not matched to a gene: 8. This chain's CDR3 is CASSPPPGQGYNEQFF. CDR3 in DNA: TGTGCCAGTAGTCCCCCACCGGGACAGGGGTACAATGAGCAGTTCTTC.

This clone was seen many times. CDR3 sequence reads: CASSQELRNEQFF. In DNA form, the CDR3 reads TGCGCCAGCAGCCAAGAGTTGCGTAATGAGCAGTTCTTC. This chain joins TRBV4-3 and TRBJ2-1, with D unresolved. The V and J ends lost 0 bases and 7 bases respectively, with 7 bases between them. Germline loops: CDR1 LGHNA, CDR2 YSLEER. The CDR3 totals 13 residues.

The chain employs TRBV9 and TRBJ2-4; 12 bases are a match to TRBD2. Trimming took 0 bases from V and 5 from J; bases not matched to a gene: 0. CDR3 length: 15 amino acids. CDR1 and CDR2 (germline): SGDLS, YYNGEE. CDR3 nucleotides: TGTGCCAGCAGCGTAGCTAGCGGGAGGGAAAACATTCAGTACTTC. Translating it yields CASSVASGRENIQYF.

The V gene is TRBV11-2, the J gene TRBJ1-1; 7 nucleotides match TRBD1. CDR3 length equals 17 residues. Germline V CDR1 and CDR2: SGHAT, FQNNGV. With 1 base clipped from V and 5 bases from J, the junction kept 13 bases outside the gene matches. CDR3 coding DNA: TGTGCCAGCAGCTTAGGTGGTCGCCAGGGGGGCAGAACTGAAGCTTTCTTT. As protein: CASSLGGRQGGRTEAFF.

The J gene is TRBJ1-3, the V gene TRBV11-2; weak D call: TRBD1 (5 bases). With 4 bases removed from V and 5 bases from J, the gap between germline ends came to 9 bases. The CDR3 contains 13 residues. Germline V gene sequence: CDR1 SGHAT, CDR2 FQNNGV. The CDR3 DNA reads as TGTGCCAGCAGCTCAGGACATAGAAACACCATATATTTT. Residues: CASSSGHRNTIYF. Full variable domain (remainder filled in from reference TRBV11-2 and TRBJ1-3): EAGVAQSPRYKIIEKRQSVAFWCNPISGHATLYWYQQILGQGPKLLIQFQNNGVVDDSQLPKDRFSAERLKGVDSTLKIQPAKLEDSAVYLCASSSGHRNTIYFGEGSWLTVV.

The CDR3 region has the DNA TGCGCCAGCAGTGCTACGGGCGGAGGGGCTATCACGTACTTC. The encoded protein is CASSATGGGAITYF. V gene TRBV10-1 combines with J gene TRBJ2-5; D may be TRBD2 (6 bases). The V end was cut by 4 bases, the J end by 13 bases, with 22 bases between. Germline values: CDR1 WNHNN, CDR2 SYGVQD (reference sequence). This CDR3 is built from 14 residues.

J is TRBJ2-3 and V is TRBV28, with D possibly matching TRBD2 (6 bases). CDR3 length: 13 residues. V was clipped by 7 bases and J by 7 bases, with 15 bases between them. In germline, CDR1 is MDHEN, CDR2 SYDVKM. The CDR3 coding sequence is TGTGCCAGCACACCGGGGGAAGGCTATACGCAGTATTTT. It codes for CASTPGEGYTQYF.

This chain uses TRBV30 with TRBJ2-7, with 13 bases that match TRBD2. Germline trimming cut 3 bases from V and 1 base from J; bases unmatched to any gene: 12. CDR3 length: 18 amino acids. CDR1 is GTSNPN and CDR2 is SVGIG in the germline V gene (reference sequence). The CDR3 here is CAWSQFPGTSGTSYEQYF. The CDR3 DNA sequence: TGTGCCTGGAGCCAGTTTCCAGGGACTAGCGGGACGTCCTACGAGCAGTACTTC.

This clone was detected only once. The V call is TRBV6-4, the J call TRBJ2-7, with 9 positions matching TRBD2. This CDR3 spans 15 amino acids. V trimming: 0 bases; J trimming: 0 bases; junction bases outside the gene matches: 0. CDR1 and CDR2 from the germline V gene are MRHNA and SNTAGT. As DNA, the CDR3 is TGTGCCAGCAGTGACTCTAGCGGGAGCTCCTACGAGCAGTACTTC. Translating it yields CASSDSSGSSYEQYF.

The gene calls are TRBV4-3 and TRBJ2-5, with D perhaps matching TRBD2 (6 bases). CDR1 and CDR2 (germline): LGHNA, YSLEER. V lost 0 bases to trimming and J lost 11 bases, with 19 bases between them. This CDR3 has 15 residues. The CDR3 DNA follows: TGCGCCAGCAGCCAAGAAATAGGGGCGGGATGGGAGCAGTACTTC. Amino acid sequence: CASSQEIGAGWEQYF.

This clone was counted a single time. This chain connects TRBV13 to TRBJ2-2; TRBD2 aligns across 10 bases. Trimming cost V 4 bases and J 5 bases; bases outside gene matches: 7. CDR1 and CDR2 from the germline V gene are PRHDT and FYEKMQ (reference sequence). The CDR3 has 16 amino acids. DNA of the CDR3: TGTGCCAGCAGCTCTGCTAGCGGGAGATTTACCGGGGAGCTGTTTTTT. Amino acids: CASSSASGRFTGELFF.

The gene calls are TRBV5-1 and TRBJ2-7; 9 bases are a match to TRBD1. Unmatched junction bases numbered 14, after V lost 7 bases and J lost 0 bases. In germline, CDR1 is SGHRS, CDR2 YFSETQ. The CDR3 consists of 17 residues. CDR3 nucleotides: TGCGCCAGCGCCGGGACAGGGACTAATGAACGCTCCTACGAGCAGTACTTC. It specifies CASAGTGTNERSYEQYF.

The chain recombines TRBV4-3 with TRBJ1-5, with D perhaps matching TRBD1 (6 bases). V was cut by 3 bases and J by 4 bases, with 19 bases left in between. Germline V gene sequence: CDR1 LGHNA, CDR2 YSLEER. The CDR3 totals 17 residues. The CDR3 bases are TGCGCCAGCAGCCAGGACAGCGTAACCTTGGGGAATCAGCCCCAGCATTTT. Protein: CASSQDSVTLGNQPQHF.

The chain recombines TRBV7-2 with TRBJ2-2, with 14 bases lining up with TRBD2. Germline CDR1 reads SGHTA; CDR2 reads FQGNSA. J was trimmed by 7 bases and V by 4 bases; bases with no gene match: 2. The CDR3 consists of 15 residues. This chain's CDR3 is CASSSGLAGGGELFF. CDR3 nucleotide sequence: TGTGCCAGCAGCTCCGGACTAGCGGGGGGCGGGGAGCTGTTTTTT. Combining the CDR3 with reference TRBV7-2 and TRBJ2-2 gives the whole variable domain GAGVSQSPSNKVTEKGKDVELRCDPISGHTALYWYRQSLGQGLEFLIYFQGNSAPDKSGLPSDRFSAERTGGSVSTLTIQRTQQEDSAVYLCASSSGLAGGGELFFGEGSRLTVL.

In this sample, this clone turned up once. The chain has TRBV5-4 and TRBJ2-5, with D perhaps matching TRBD1 (6 bases). The CDR3 has 15 amino acids. The germline V gene encodes CDR1 SGHNT and CDR2 YYREEE (reference sequence). V lost 4 bases to trimming and J lost 7 bases, with 20 bases between them. In DNA form, the CDR3 reads TGTGCCAGCAGCATCGACTGGTCAGGGGCTGGGACCCAGTACTTC. Translating it yields CASSIDWSGAGTQYF.

The V gene is TRBV19, the J gene TRBJ1-2, with D maybe TRBD1 (6 bases). This CDR3 contains 11 residues. Per germline, CDR1 LNHDA and CDR2 SQIVND (reference sequence). V lost 6 bases, J lost 9 bases, and 11 bases lay in between. CDR3 sequence (DNA): TGTGCCAGTAGGATACAGGGTAGCTACACCTTC. It codes for CASRIQGSYTF.

The chain links TRBV9 to TRBJ1-4; D uncertain. Germline values: CDR1 SGDLS, CDR2 YYNGEE. V shed 0 bases and J shed 8 bases, with 14 bases lying between them. The length of the CDR3 is 15 residues. The CDR3 spells CASSVGGGFYEKLFF. CDR3 nucleotides: TGTGCCAGCAGCGTAGGGGGAGGGTTTTACGAAAAACTGTTTTTT. The variable domain in full, completed from reference TRBV9 and TRBJ1-4, reads DSGVTQTPKHLITATGQRVTLRCSPRSGDLSVYWYQQSLDQGLQFLIQYYNGEERAKGNILERFSAQQFPDLHSELNLSSLELGDSALYFCASSVGGGFYEKLFFGSGTQLSVL.

A word on this clone: One junction end does not reproduce the germline sequence, and a read error may be involved. The chain recombines TRBV4-3 with TRBJ1-4, with 8 bases that match TRBD1. The CDR3 extends over 14 amino acids. CDR1 and CDR2 (germline): LGHNA, YSLEER. CDR3 sequence (DNA): TGCGCCAGCAGTCAAGACAGGGGTGATGAAAAACTGTTTTTT. It is translated as CASSQDRGDEKLFF.

This clone was counted once. The genes are TRBV27 and TRBJ1-2; the D is unclear. The V end lost 3 bases, the J end lost 6 bases, and 2 bases lay between the germline ends. The CDR3 loop spans 10 amino acids. The germline CDR1 and CDR2 sequences are MNHEY and SMNVEV (reference sequence). The CDR3 spells CASSFDGYTF. CDR3 nucleotide sequence: TGTGCCAGCAGTTTCGATGGCTACACCTTC.

The chain couples TRBV6-5 to TRBJ1-2, with no clear D. CDR1 is MNHEY, CDR2 SVGAGI, per germline. V lost 4 bases, J lost 4 bases, and 7 bases lay in between. The CDR3 extends over 12 amino acids. DNA for the CDR3: TGTGCCAGCAGTTCCTACAGCTATGGCTACACCTTC. It specifies CASSSYSYGYTF.

Only a few counts were recorded for this clone. The chain recombines TRBV5-6 with TRBJ1-5, with D possibly being TRBD1 (5 bases). The CDR3 is 17 amino acids. With 1 base removed from V and 3 bases from J, the gap between germline ends came to 17 bases. Per germline, CDR1 SGHDT and CDR2 YYEEEE. Here the CDR3 reads CASSLRGAMALNQPQHF. In nucleotides, the CDR3 is TGTGCCAGCAGCTTGAGGGGCGCCATGGCCCTCAATCAGCCCCAGCATTTT.